The 30 T cell receptor beta chains presented below share a single source sample, sequenced in a study of cytomegalovirus exposure and HLA in healthy donors. 60 Vbeta and 13 Jbeta primers were used in PCR. Here immunoSEQ multiplex PCR was the method, and the copy in TCRdb shows in-frame clones only, minus some. Of about 150,000 clones detected, around 57% appear once; the ten largest clones hold over 1.5%. The sequencing sample was made of PBMCs. The receptors stem from a male donor in good health and CMV-seronegative.

The rearrangement joins TRBV18 to TRBJ2-5, with 9 bases aligning to TRBD2. The CDR3 sequence is 15 residues long. In germline, CDR1 is KGHSH, CDR2 LQKENI. V gave up 1 base and J gave up 9 bases; unmatched junction bases: 9. Written as DNA, the CDR3 is TGTGCCAGCTCACCACGCAGCGGGGGGCTTGGGGCCCAGTACTTC. Amino acids: CASSPRSGGLGAQYF.

V gene TRBV27 combines with J gene TRBJ2-7; 9 bases map to TRBD1. Germline loops: CDR1 MNHEY, CDR2 SMNVEV (reference sequence). CDR3 length equals 14 residues. The trim removed 6 bases at V and 7 bases at J, leaving 10 bases unmatched. The chain's CDR3 is CASSATGGSGEQYF. The CDR3 nucleotides read TGTGCCAGCAGCGCGACAGGGGGATCGGGAGAGCAGTACTTC.

This rearrangement joins TRBV30 to TRBJ1-2, with a tentative D call TRBD1 (6 bases). The CDR3 spans 14 residues. Trimming cost V 3 bases and J 2 bases, with 13 bases left between them. Per germline, CDR1 GTSNPN and CDR2 SVGIG (reference sequence). The CDR3, as DNA: TGTGCCTGGAGGGAGAAACAGGGAAACTATGGCTACACCTTC. Its translation: CAWREKQGNYGYTF.

This chain uses TRBV28 with TRBJ1-2; 9 bases line up with TRBD1. The germline V gene has CDR1 MDHEN and CDR2 SYDVKM. The CDR3 extends over 15 amino acids. The V and J ends lost 4 bases and 1 base, in that order; junction bases with no gene match: 4. The CDR3: CASSSTGGGNYGYTF. CDR3 coding DNA: TGTGCCAGCAGTTCAACAGGGGGCGGTAACTATGGCTACACCTTC.

This clone occurred once. The chain has TRBV5-6 and TRBJ1-2, with TRBD1 matching 8 bases. V gave up 0 bases and J gave up 4 bases; unmatched junction bases: 5. In germline, CDR1 is SGHDT, CDR2 YYEEEE. This CDR3 has 15 amino acids. CDR3 bases: TGTGCCAGCAGCTTGGGACAGGGGAACTTCTATGGCTACACCTTC. Encoded protein: CASSLGQGNFYGYTF.

There are a few counts of this clone. The V gene is TRBV10-1, the J gene TRBJ2-2; 8 bases fit TRBD1. Germline V gene lookup returns CDR1 WNHNN and CDR2 SYGVQD (reference sequence). The ends lost 9 bases at V and 7 bases at J; junction bases unmatched: 13. This CDR3 spans 15 amino acids. CDR3 nucleotides: TGCGCCAGACCCGGGAAGACAGGGGCGTGCGGGGAGCTGTTTTTT. It specifies CARPGKTGACGELFF.

This clone was detected only once. The chain couples TRBV28 to TRBJ2-7; perhaps TRBD1 as D (6 bases). In germline, CDR1 is MDHEN, CDR2 SYDVKM. Trimming took 6 bases from V and 5 from J, leaving 20 bases between them. The CDR3 runs to 15 residues. CDR3 loop: CASSILTGFTDEQYF. The CDR3 DNA is TGTGCCAGCAGCATATTAACAGGGTTCACTGACGAGCAGTACTTC.

This clone was observed once. V and J are TRBV7-6 and TRBJ1-6, with TRBD1 matching 8 bases. The junction had 7 bases not matched to a gene; V was cut back by 5 bases and J by 4 bases. This CDR3 comprises 16 residues. Germline assignment: CDR1 SGHVS and CDR2 FNYEAQ. CDR3 DNA sequence: TGTGCCAGCAGCGAGGCAGGGGGCATGTATAATTCACCCCTCCACTTT. Translated, it gives CASSEAGGMYNSPLHF.

The chain is built from TRBV5-1 and TRBJ1-4; D may be TRBD1 (5 bases). The germline gives CDR1 SGHRS, CDR2 YFSETQ. The germline V and J ends were trimmed by 2 bases and 8 bases, with 13 bases remaining between them. The CDR3 has 14 residues. Here the CDR3 reads CASSFQGGEEKLFF. The CDR3 nucleotides are TGCGCCAGCAGCTTCCAGGGAGGTGAGGAAAAACTGTTTTTT. The variable domain in full, with the rest retrieved from reference TRBV5-1 and TRBJ1-4, is KAGVTQTPRYLIKTRGQQVTLSCSPISGHRSVSWYQQTPGQGLQFLFEYFSETQRNKGNFPGRFSGRQFSNSRSEMNVSTLELGDSALYLCASSFQGGEEKLFFGSGTQLSVL.

This clone was observed a handful of times. The rearrangement uses TRBV14 and TRBJ2-5; maybe TRBD2 (7 bases). Germline V gene data show CDR1 as SGHDN and CDR2 as FVKESK. V lost 4 bases and J lost 5, with 20 bases in between. The CDR3 runs to 16 residues. The CDR3 sequence: CASSRDYRDIRETQYF. The CDR3 bases are TGTGCCAGCAGCCGGGACTACAGGGATATTCGCGAGACCCAGTACTTC.

This clone was observed a handful of times. The CDR3 nucleotides are TGCAGTGTTCCCTGGGACAGCCAACTGACCTTC. Protein sequence: CSVPWDSQLTF. This chain uses TRBV20-1 with TRBJ1-2; 7 nucleotides match TRBD1. The V segment lost 7 bases and the J segment 14 bases; nucleotides outside the gene matches: 13. Germline V gives CDR1 DFQATT, CDR2 SNEGSKA (reference sequence). This CDR3 spans 11 amino acids.

The CDR3: CASSHNRASGTDTQYF. The CDR3 nucleotides read TGCGCCAGCAGCCACAACAGGGCGAGTGGCACAGATACGCAGTATTTT. The chain employs TRBV5-1 and TRBJ2-3, with TRBD1 as a possible D gene (6 bases). The CDR3 runs 16 residues. Germline V gene lookup returns CDR1 SGHRS and CDR2 YFSETQ. Trimming left V 4 bases short and J 1 base short, with 16 bases between. Together with reference TRBV5-1 and TRBJ2-3, the CDR3 gives the full variable domain: KAGVTQTPRYLIKTRGQQVTLSCSPISGHRSVSWYQQTPGQGLQFLFEYFSETQRNKGNFPGRFSGRQFSNSRSEMNVSTLELGDSALYLCASSHNRASGTDTQYFGPGTRLTVL.

V usage is TRBV18 and J usage is TRBJ2-7; maybe TRBD1 (6 bases). V lost 0 bases and J lost 2, with 11 bases in between. The germline gives CDR1 KGHSH, CDR2 LQKENI. The CDR3 covers 15 residues. The CDR3 reads CASSPPETGAYEQYF. CDR3 bases: TGTGCCAGCTCACCACCAGAGACAGGAGCCTACGAGCAGTACTTC.

The chain uses TRBV5-1 and TRBJ2-5; 9 bases line up with TRBD1. Germline CDR1 reads SGHRS; CDR2 reads YFSETQ. V trimming: 4 bases; J trimming: 4 bases; junction bases outside the gene matches: 5. CDR3 length: 14 amino acids. In nucleotides, the CDR3 is TGCGCCAGCAGCGTGGGACAGGGAAGAGAGACCCAGTACTTC. Translation: CASSVGQGRETQYF. The full variable domain, rest sourced from reference TRBV5-1 and TRBJ2-5, is KAGVTQTPRYLIKTRGQQVTLSCSPISGHRSVSWYQQTPGQGLQFLFEYFSETQRNKGNFPGRFSGRQFSNSRSEMNVSTLELGDSALYLCASSVGQGRETQYFGPGTRLLVL.

The DNA of the CDR3 is TGCGCCAGCAGTGAAACCCTACTACAGGGTCATGGCTACACCTTC. Translation: CASSETLLQGHGYTF. The chain recombines TRBV10-2 with TRBJ1-2; D perhaps matches TRBD1 (6 bases). The germline V and J ends were trimmed by 3 bases and 6 bases, with 17 bases remaining between them. Germline loops: CDR1 WSHSY, CDR2 SAAADI. This CDR3 comprises 15 residues.

This chain joins TRBV2 and TRBJ1-2; D is possibly TRBD1 (5 bases). V was trimmed by 4 bases and J by 6 bases, leaving 21 bases between them. This CDR3 contains 16 residues. Germline values: CDR1 SNHLY, CDR2 FYNNEI. The CDR3 DNA sequence: TGTGCCAGCAGTGGGGCAGTTGGGGCCGTCTTTGATGGCTACACCTTC. It encodes CASSGAVGAVFDGYTF. Full variable domain (rest looked up from reference TRBV2 and TRBJ1-2): EPEVTQTPSHQVTQMGQEVILRCVPISNHLYFYWYRQILGQKVEFLVSFYNNEISEKSEIFDDQFSVERPDGSNFTLKIRSTKLEDSAMYFCASSGAVGAVFDGYTFGSGTRLTVV.

The chain uses TRBV6-1 and TRBJ1-2, with TRBD1 identical over 8 bases. Germline CDR1 and CDR2: MNHNS and SASEGT. The CDR3 has 14 amino acids. Germline trimming cut 7 bases from V and 3 bases from J; bases unmatched to any gene: 7. CDR3 DNA sequence: TGTGCCAGCACCCCCGACAGGGGTTACTATGGCTACACCTTC. Its protein is CASTPDRGYYGYTF.

The chain couples TRBV5-1 to TRBJ1-1; D gene uncertain. This CDR3 has 11 residues. Germline V gene data show CDR1 as SGHRS and CDR2 as YFSETQ. Trimming stripped 5 bases from V and 1 base from J, with 3 bases between. The CDR3 sequence: CASSKNTEAFF. For the CDR3, the DNA is TGCGCCAGCAGTAAGAACACTGAAGCTTTCTTT.

The chain employs TRBV5-1 and TRBJ2-5; D not resolved. Germline V CDR1 and CDR2: SGHRS, YFSETQ. The V and J ends lost 3 bases and 1 base respectively, with 10 bases between them. The CDR3 covers 14 residues. CDR3 in amino acids: CASSSQQLQETQYF. CDR3 coding DNA: TGCGCCAGCAGCTCCCAACAGCTCCAAGAGACCCAGTACTTC.

This chain links TRBV5-1 with TRBJ2-7, with 7 bases lining up with TRBD2. The trim removed 0 bases at V and 2 bases at J, leaving 17 bases unmatched. This CDR3 spans 19 amino acids. Germline CDR1 SGHRS, CDR2 YFSETQ. The CDR3 DNA reads TGCGCCAGCAGCTTGGACGGGGGGTTTACTACAGCGAACACCTACGAGCAGTACTTC. This codes for CASSLDGGFTTANTYEQYF.

The chain combines TRBV2 with TRBJ2-3; D might be TRBD2 (5 bases). Per germline, CDR1 SNHLY and CDR2 FYNNEI. The CDR3 sequence is 14 residues long. Trimming cost V 4 bases and J 3 bases, with 11 bases left between them. DNA for the CDR3: TGTGCCAGCAGTGCTGACGGAGGAACAGATACGCAGTATTTT. It translates to CASSADGGTDTQYF.

V gene TRBV29-1 combines with J gene TRBJ1-2; TRBD1 matches at 8 bases. Germline CDR1 reads SQVTM; CDR2 reads ANQGSEA. Unmatched junction bases numbered 1, after V lost 3 bases and J lost 7 bases. This CDR3 has 11 amino acids. In nucleotides, the CDR3 is TGCAGCGTTGACAGGGGGCTTGGCTACACCTTC. Its protein is CSVDRGLGYTF.

The V and J genes are TRBV5-1 and TRBJ1-1, with TRBD1 as a possible D gene (6 bases). This CDR3 comprises 15 residues. CDR1 is SGHRS, CDR2 YFSETQ, per germline. The V gene lost 4 bases and the J gene lost 1 base, with 14 bases spanning the gap. CDR3 loop: CASSSLTGENTEAFF. As DNA, the CDR3 is TGCGCCAGCAGCAGCTTGACAGGAGAGAACACTGAAGCTTTCTTT.

This clone was recorded once. This chain joins TRBV5-4 and TRBJ2-7; TRBD2 matches 9 bases. This CDR3 is built from 16 residues. The junction had 4 bases not matched to a gene; V was cut back by 0 bases and J by 0 bases. Germline lookup yields CDR1 SGHNT and CDR2 YYREEE (reference sequence). In nucleotides, the CDR3 is TGTGCCAGCAGCTTGGGGGGACTAGCTGCCTCCTACGAGCAGTACTTC. Translation gives CASSLGGLAASYEQYF.

This sequence joins TRBV7-3 and TRBJ2-6; 9 bases map to TRBD1. CDR1 and CDR2 from the germline V gene are SGHTA and FQGTGA. This CDR3 spans 13 amino acids. Trimming took 5 bases from V and 11 from J; bases not matched to a gene: 4. CDR3 protein: CASSPGQGYVLTF. CDR3 in DNA: TGTGCCAGCAGCCCGGGACAGGGATACGTCCTGACTTTC.

In this sample, this clone turned up a few times. The chain joins TRBV10-3 to TRBJ2-3, with TRBD2 matching 9 bases. The CDR3 runs to 14 residues. Trimming cost V 10 bases and J 1 base; bases outside gene matches: 6. Germline V gene lookup returns CDR1 ENHRY and CDR2 SYGVKD. This CDR3 is CATAGGPRTDTQYF. As DNA, the CDR3 is TGTGCCACCGCGGGGGGGCCGCGCACAGATACGCAGTATTTT.

Here the CDR3 reads CASSLEDRGYGYTF. CDR3 nucleotides: TGCGCCAGCAGCTTGGAAGACAGGGGGTATGGCTACACCTTC. The chain uses TRBV5-1 and TRBJ1-2, with 9 bases lining up with TRBD1. The CDR3 is 14 amino acids. Looked up from germline, CDR1 is SGHRS and CDR2 is YFSETQ. The J segment lost 5 bases and the V segment lost 0 bases, leaving 2 bases of the junction unmatched. Based on the CDR3 plus reference TRBV5-1 and TRBJ1-2, the full variable domain is KAGVTQTPRYLIKTRGQQVTLSCSPISGHRSVSWYQQTPGQGLQFLFEYFSETQRNKGNFPGRFSGRQFSNSRSEMNVSTLELGDSALYLCASSLEDRGYGYTFGSGTRLTVV.

The chain combines TRBV6-5 with TRBJ2-7, with 8 bases identical to TRBD1. The CDR3 extends over 13 amino acids. Germline loops: CDR1 MNHEY, CDR2 SVGAGI. V dropped 5 bases and J dropped 6; count of bases not matched to a gene: 6. Written as DNA, the CDR3 is TGTGCCAGCAGTGTGCCCGGGACAGGCGAGCAGTACTTC. The encoded protein is CASSVPGTGEQYF.

The rearrangement joins TRBV7-2 to TRBJ1-1, with TRBD1 matching over 8 bases. Germline CDR1 is SGHTA and CDR2 is FQGNSA. The CDR3 runs 16 residues. V trimming: 5 bases; J trimming: 5 bases; junction bases outside the gene matches: 13. CDR3 sequence: CASSRITGGRKTEAFF. In nucleotides, the CDR3 is TGTGCCAGCAGCCGGATTACAGGGGGAAGGAAAACTGAAGCTTTCTTT.

The chain links TRBV23-1 to TRBJ2-7, with 8 positions matching TRBD1. TRBV23-1 is classed as an ORF, of uncertain function. The CDR3 spans 12 residues. V dropped 10 bases and J dropped 9; count of bases not matched to a gene: 11. CDR3 protein: CATRNGQGVQYF. CDR3 nucleotide sequence: TGCGCCACCAGAAACGGACAGGGAGTGCAGTACTTC.